This TCR beta chain came from a study of beta chain features in type 1 diabetes. This clone was counted between two and nine times. Its antigen is unidentified. Other DNA sequences of this sample code for an identical CDR3. Expressed TCRB transcripts were sequenced, since all the RNA that had been isolated was reverse transcribed. Method: immunoSEQ multiplex PCR; TCRdb's copy keeps in-frame clones and lacks some. The sample lists more than 550,000 clones; about 14% were seen once. V lost 8 bases and J lost 1, with 8 bases in between. The CDR3 extends over 12 amino acids. Germline loops: CDR1 SNHLY, CDR2 FYNNEI. Study findings and constraints: Shortening of TCRB CDR3s, moderate but significant, appeared in all four CD4+ subsets of Type 1 diabetes patients.

There was one heparinised blood draw per donor, averaging around 0.11 L. The receptor was derived from a man younger than 35 with type 1 diabetes. Sequenced material: naive CD4+ T cells from blood. The rearrangement uses TRBV2 and TRBJ1-1; TRBD1 might be the D (5 bases). The CDR3 loop is CASSDRNTEAFF. As DNA, the CDR3 is TGTGCCAGCTCCGACAGGAACACTGAAGCTTTCTTT.